Listed here are 20 T cell receptor beta chains from one sample, sequenced in a study of T cells in Graves' hyperthyroidism and ophthalmopathy (dated by TCRdb to the late 2010s). Library generation was performed with multiplex PCR. The sequencing machine was an Illumina HiSeq 2000. The TCR beta CDR3 regions were amplified from RNA transcripts. A first-round RT-PCR of the TCR CDR3 used the HTBI primer set with the Qiagen OneStep RT-PCR kit. TCRdb ran its own pipeline on the public reads, namely fastp trimming at Q25 and MiXCR clone calling, and kept in-frame beta chains. Rows with a matching CDR3 protein are joined into one entry that keeps the most common DNA and genes. Recorded for this sample are under 250,000 distinct CDR3 sequences; about a sixth of them occurred a single time. The ten largest clonotypes hold approximately 50% of the sample. Sequencing used blood. The source of these receptors is a man over 45 with Graves' hyperthyroidism.

This clonotype was found many times. The chain links TRBV20-1 to TRBJ1-2, with D unresolved. The germline V gene encodes CDR1 DFQATT and CDR2 SNEGSKA (reference sequence). The CDR3 contains 12 residues. The V gene lost 6 bases and the J gene lost 5 bases, with 13 bases spanning the gap. CDR3 bases: TGCAGTGCGAAAGTAGGCATATATGGCTACACCTTC. Amino acids: CSAKVGIYGYTF.

Only a few counts were recorded for this clonotype. Germline and junction disagree at one end, which may indicate a read error. This chain uses TRBV7-9 with TRBJ2-1; D unclear. The germline gives CDR1 SEHNR, CDR2 FQNEAQ (reference sequence). The CDR3 has 14 residues. The CDR3 protein is CASSSGSSYSEQFF. In nucleotides, the CDR3 is TGTGCCAGCAGTTCGGGTTCCTCTTACAGTGAGCAGTTCTTC. Full variable domain (outside the CDR3, taken from reference TRBV7-9 and TRBJ2-1): DTGVSQNPRHKITKRGQNVTFRCDPISEHNRLYWYRQTLGQGPEFLTYFQNEAQLEKSRLLSDRFSAERPKGSFSTLEIQRTEQGDSAMYLCASSSGSSYSEQFFGPGTRLTVL.

CDR3 DNA: TGCGCCAGCAGCCACACATATTACAGGGGAGGGGAAGCTTTCTTT. This translates into CASSHTYYRGGEAFF. The V call is TRBV4-3, the J call TRBJ1-1, with 7 bases matching TRBD1. The CDR3 consists of 15 residues. Germline V gene data show CDR1 as LGHNA and CDR2 as YSLEER. The V segment lost 3 bases and the J segment 8 bases; nucleotides outside the gene matches: 12.

This clonotype was counted many times. J is TRBJ1-1 and V is TRBV7-8; 9 bases fit TRBD1. With V trimmed by 5 bases and J by 6 bases, 7 bases remained unmatched. The CDR3 extends over 14 amino acids. Germline V gives CDR1 SGHVS, CDR2 FQNEAQ. CDR3 bases: TGTGCCAGCAGCCCAGACAGGGGGGAGTCTGAAGCTTTCTTT. Translating it yields CASSPDRGESEAFF. The complete variable domain, with remaining parts taken from reference TRBV7-8 and TRBJ1-1, reads GAGVSQSPRYKVAKRGQDVALRCDPISGHVSLFWYQQALGQGPEFLTYFQNEAQLDKSGLPSDRFFAERPEGSVSTLKIQRTQQEDSAVYLCASSPDRGESEAFFGQGTRLTVV.

Only a few counts were recorded for this clonotype. The chain employs TRBV9 and TRBJ1-2; 12 bases agree with TRBD1. This CDR3 has 17 amino acids. CDR1 is SGDLS and CDR2 is YYNGEE in the germline V gene. With 0 bases clipped from V and 4 bases from J, the junction kept 7 bases outside the gene matches. CDR3 nucleotide sequence: TGTGCCAGCAGCGTAGTGGGACAGGGGGCGAGAATCTATGGCTACACCTTC. Residues: CASSVVGQGARIYGYTF.

This clonotype was observed many times. The gene calls are TRBV10-3 and TRBJ2-7; 11 nucleotides align to TRBD2. The CDR3 is 14 residues long. Trimming cost V 6 bases and J 7 bases; bases outside gene matches: 8. CDR1 is ENHRY and CDR2 is SYGVKD in the germline V gene. CDR3: CAIRELAGVVEQYF. Written as DNA, the CDR3 is TGTGCCATCAGGGAACTAGCGGGAGTGGTGGAGCAGTACTTC.

The sample holds a few counts of this clonotype. The chain carries TRBV3-1 and TRBJ1-5; 7 nucleotides match TRBD1. The CDR3 is 18 residues long. CDR1 and CDR2 (germline): LGHDT, YNNKEL (reference sequence). The V gene end was trimmed by 3 bases and the J gene end by 0 bases; junction bases not matched to a gene: 11. The CDR3 region has the DNA TGTGCCAGCAGCCAGGGGGGGACAGCCGTTTATAGCAATCAGCCCCAGCATTTT. It is translated as CASSQGGTAVYSNQPQHF.

In its sample, this clonotype was seen many times. This sequence joins TRBV4-1 and TRBJ2-7; D is perhaps TRBD2 (5 bases). The CDR3 sequence is 13 residues long. Germline V gene lookup returns CDR1 MGHRA and CDR2 YSYEKL. V dropped 5 bases and J dropped 5 bases, with 13 bases sitting between them. CDR3 region: CASSVTRGHEQYF. The CDR3 DNA reads TGCGCCAGCAGCGTTACTAGAGGGCACGAGCAGTACTTC.

This clonotype was counted ten times or more. The chain joins TRBV7-9 to TRBJ2-7; maybe TRBD1 (6 bases). The V end lost 3 bases, the J end lost 5 bases, and 14 bases lay between the germline ends. CDR3 size: 14 residues. CDR1 SEHNR and CDR2 FQNEAQ come from the germline V gene (reference sequence). CDR3 coding DNA: TGTGCCAGCAGCTTCGACATCAAGGGGGACGAGCAGTACTTC. Protein product: CASSFDIKGDEQYF.

The chain combines TRBV12-3 or TRBV12-4 with TRBJ2-7; TRBD1 matches at 7 bases. The length of the CDR3 is 13 residues. J lost 5 bases, V lost 4 bases, and 5 bases had no gene match. CDR3 loop: CASSSRGLDEQYF. The CDR3 DNA sequence: TGTGCCAGCAGTTCTAGGGGGCTGGACGAGCAGTACTTC.

This clonotype was counted only a few times. This may arise from a read error, as a much more abundant clone is one base away. In this CDR3 the conserved last residue, phenylalanine or tryptophan, is missing, so a read error is likely. CDR3 nucleotides: TGTGCCAGCAGAAAGACAGGGAACACTGAAGCTTTCTCT. Residues: CASRKTGNTEAFS. The chain recombines TRBV6-1 with TRBJ1-1; tentative D call: TRBD1 (6 bases). V was cut by 6 bases and J by 1 base, with 9 bases left in between. Looked up from germline, CDR1 is MNHNS and CDR2 is SASEGT. This CDR3 spans 13 amino acids.

This clonotype occurred a few times. The CDR3 sequence is CASGLVPLLVAGGRYNEQFF. The CDR3 nucleotides are TGTGCTAGTGGTTTGGTACCCCTCCTGGTAGCGGGAGGGAGGTACAATGAGCAGTTCTTC. The genes are TRBV12-5 and TRBJ2-1, with TRBD2 matching 11 bases. Germline V gene sequence: CDR1 LGHNT, CDR2 FRNRAP. CDR3 length: 20 amino acids. V shed 0 bases, J shed 4 bases, and the junction held 14 bases outside the gene matches.

This clonotype has a single count. A much larger clone differs from this one at a single base, so this may be a read error. CDR3 sequence: CASNLDFSTGGGYTQYF. CDR3 DNA: TGTGCCAGCAACTTAGATTTTTCCACCGGCGGGGGTTATACGCAGTATTTT. The chain couples TRBV3-1 to TRBJ2-3, with TRBD2 matching over 7 bases. V was pared by 7 bases and J by 7 bases, with 20 bases of the junction left unmatched. The CDR3 contains 17 residues. CDR1 LGHDT and CDR2 YNNKEL come from the germline V gene (reference sequence).

This clonotype showed up just a few times. The V gene is TRBV20-1, the J gene TRBJ2-7; 7 positions match TRBD1. Germline lookup yields CDR1 DFQATT and CDR2 SNEGSKA (reference sequence). J was trimmed by 3 bases and V by 5 bases; bases with no gene match: 7. The CDR3 has 13 residues. CDR3: CSASRDSGYEQYF. The CDR3 nucleotides are TGCAGTGCTTCCCGGGACAGTGGCTACGAGCAGTACTTC.

The chain has TRBV7-9 and TRBJ2-2, with 8 nucleotides matching TRBD2. Losses at the gene ends were 3 bases for V and 4 bases for J; bases not matched to a gene: 7. CDR3 length: 16 amino acids. Germline V CDR1 and CDR2: SEHNR, FQNEAQ (reference sequence). The CDR3 coding sequence is TGTGCCAGCAGCTTTATGGGGCTAGCGGGCACCGGGGAGCTGTTTTTT. This gives the protein CASSFMGLAGTGELFF.

This clonotype showed up just once. This chain links TRBV4-1 with TRBJ2-2; D unresolved. The germline V gene has CDR1 MGHRA and CDR2 YSYEKL. This CDR3 is 14 amino acids long. Trimming took 1 base from V and 3 from J, leaving 6 bases between them. The CDR3 is CASSQAYDTGELFF. DNA of the CDR3: TGCGCCAGCAGCCAAGCGTATGACACCGGGGAGCTGTTTTTT.

Many counts were recorded for this clonotype. The chain has TRBV11-2 and TRBJ2-7; 9 bases match TRBD1. The CDR3 runs to 16 residues. CDR1 and CDR2 (germline): SGHAT, FQNNGV. Germline trimming cut 1 base from V and 1 base from J; bases unmatched to any gene: 5. Written as DNA, the CDR3 is TGTGCCAGCAGCTTAGGGCGAGGGACAGGGTCCTACGAGCAGTACTTC. This encodes CASSLGRGTGSYEQYF.

This clonotype was found many times. This rearrangement joins TRBV2 to TRBJ2-7; a weak D match, TRBD2 (6 bases). The CDR3 extends over 12 amino acids. CDR1 and CDR2 (germline): SNHLY, FYNNEI. Trimming left V 7 bases short and J 3 bases short, with 10 bases between. CDR3 nucleotide sequence: TGTGCCAGCACTGGGAGGTTCTACGAGCAGTACTTC. Its protein product is CASTGRFYEQYF.

Ten or more counts support this clonotype. The V and J genes are TRBV18 and TRBJ2-1; the D is unclear. Deletions cut 2 bases from V and 0 bases from J, with 11 bases between. In germline, CDR1 is KGHSH, CDR2 LQKENI. The CDR3 covers 16 residues. CDR3 coding DNA: TGTGCCAGCTCACCATTTGGGTCCAGCTCCTACAATGAGCAGTTCTTC. This encodes CASSPFGSSSYNEQFF. Supplemented by reference TRBV18 and TRBJ2-1, the full variable domain reads NAGVMQNPRHLVRRRGQEARLRCSPMKGHSHVYWYRQLPEEGLKFMVYLQKENIIDESGMPKERFSAEFPKEGPSILRIQQVVRGDSAAYFCASSPFGSSSYNEQFFGPGTRLTVL.

This clonotype was counted at least ten times. CDR3 DNA: TGTGCCACAGGCCCAACCGAGCAGTTCTTC. Translation: CATGPTEQFF. The chain is built from TRBV6-2 or TRBV6-3 and TRBJ2-1, with D unresolved. Trimming left V 10 bases short and J 10 bases short, with 11 bases between. CDR1 is MNHEY, CDR2 SVGEGT, per germline. The length of the CDR3 is 10 residues.